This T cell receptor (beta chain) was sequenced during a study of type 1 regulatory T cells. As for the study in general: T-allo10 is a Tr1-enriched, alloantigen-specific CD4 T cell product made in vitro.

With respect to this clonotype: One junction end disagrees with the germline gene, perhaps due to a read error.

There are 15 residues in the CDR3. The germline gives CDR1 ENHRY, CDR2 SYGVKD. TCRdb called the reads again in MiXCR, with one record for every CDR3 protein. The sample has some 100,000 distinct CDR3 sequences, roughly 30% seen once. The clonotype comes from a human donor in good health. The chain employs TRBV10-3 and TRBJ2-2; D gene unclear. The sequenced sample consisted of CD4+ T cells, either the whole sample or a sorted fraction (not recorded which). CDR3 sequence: CAISESHHNIGELFF. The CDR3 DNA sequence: TGTGCCATCAGTGAGTCGCACCACAACATCGGGGAGCTGTTTTTT.